What follows describes a single T cell receptor (beta chain). This sample was included in a study of blood T cell repertoires in COVID-19. Looking at the study overall: Nucleic acid was either cDNA or gDNA, and it came from T cells, B-cell-depleted T cells, or PBMCs.

The germline V and J ends were trimmed by 2 bases and 5 bases, with 10 bases remaining between them. The CDR3 length is 12 residues. Germline CDR1 GTSNPN, CDR2 SVGIG (reference sequence). Data came from immunoSEQ multiplex PCR; TCRdb stores just in-frame clones and leaves some out. The table records approximately 250,000 clones, around 88% of them present only once. The chain has TRBV30 and TRBJ2-7, with D unresolved. The sequenced sample consisted of peripheral blood. This clonotype was obtained from a man younger than 40 with active or convalescent COVID-19. The CDR3 coding sequence is TGTGCCTGGAGTCTTGAGTTTGACGAGCAGTACTTC. It translates to CAWSLEFDEQYF.